The sequence of this T cell receptor (beta chain) was determined in a study of metastatic and nonmetastatic thyroid tumors (dated by TCRdb to about 2020). For the wider study: For patients with malignant and with benign thyroid disease, the researchers compared repertoires between peripheral blood samples and tumor or nodule tissue samples.

None of the patients had been given any treatment before thyroid surgery. Patient clinical samples collected from the early 2010s to the late 2010s were retrospectively analysed using T-cell receptor beta sequencing. Broad study findings and their caveats: In both blood and tumor samples, TCR beta diversity was reported to be significantly higher in malignant tumors than in benign nodules.

There are many counts of this clone. Its antigen remains unidentified. Qualities for individual bases were not recorded, and no much larger clone is one base off. Receptor amplification or capture employed PCR. Sequencing used an Illumina HiSeq 4000. The TCR beta-chain CDR3 region of each patient was profiled by high-throughput sequencing. The paper's processing steps were these. The researchers built a classifier to tell apart papillary thyroid cancer patients with distant metastasis, based on CDR3 differences among clinicopathological groups. The Shannon index was used to assess repertoire diversity, and the Morisita-Horn index was used to assess tumor-blood repertoire similarity. TCRdb reworked the public reads: Q25 trimming with fastp, MiXCR clone assembly, productive beta chains retained. The V and J calls were not made by the authors but by TCRdb's processing. This sample is represented by tens of thousands of clones; approximately 15% of them were singletons. The biggest ten clones account for 4% to 5% of the sample.

This clonotype originated in a female donor with papillary thyroid cancer or a benign thyroid nodule (not recorded which). Some clones in this sample may be carry-over from other donors' samples. The material sequenced was blood.

In nucleotide form, the sequence is TGTGCCTCCAGGAGGGACAGGGAGAACACTGAAGCTTTCTTT. It specifies CASRRDRENTEAFF. The sequence is built from TRBV19 and TRBJ1-1; 9 bases in the junction line up with TRBD1. The germline V gene encodes CDR1 LNHDA and CDR2 SQIVND (reference sequence). Germline trimming amounts to 11 bases on V and 1 base on J, with 8 as the count of junction bases outside the gene matches. The CDR3 has 14 amino acids, counting the end cysteine and phenylalanine. Only the CDR3 portion is preserved as DNA: 42 bases, with reading frame beginning at the first base.